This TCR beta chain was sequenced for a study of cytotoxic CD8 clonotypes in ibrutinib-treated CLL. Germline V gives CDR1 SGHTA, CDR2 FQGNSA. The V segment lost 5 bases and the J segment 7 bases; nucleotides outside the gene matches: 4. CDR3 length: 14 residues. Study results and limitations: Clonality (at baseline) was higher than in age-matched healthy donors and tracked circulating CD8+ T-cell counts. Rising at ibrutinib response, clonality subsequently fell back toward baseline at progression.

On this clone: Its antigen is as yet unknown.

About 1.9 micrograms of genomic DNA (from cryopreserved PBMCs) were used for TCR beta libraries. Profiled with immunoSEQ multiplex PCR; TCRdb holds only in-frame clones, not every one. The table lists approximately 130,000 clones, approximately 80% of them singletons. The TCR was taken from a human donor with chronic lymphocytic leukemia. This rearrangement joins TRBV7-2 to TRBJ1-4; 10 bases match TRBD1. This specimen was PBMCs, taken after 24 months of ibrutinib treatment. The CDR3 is CASSPRTGGEKLFF. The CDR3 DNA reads TGTGCCAGCAGCCCCCGGACAGGGGGTGAAAAACTGTTTTTT. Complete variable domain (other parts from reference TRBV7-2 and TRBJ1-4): GAGVSQSPSNKVTEKGKDVELRCDPISGHTALYWYRQSLGQGLEFLIYFQGNSAPDKSGLPSDRFSAERTGGSVSTLTIQRTQQEDSAVYLCASSPRTGGEKLFFGSGTQLSVL.